The sample holds many counts of the clone carrying this TCR beta chain. Its target is unknown. These data originate in a study of T cells in Graves' hyperthyroidism and ophthalmopathy. General study results and limits: Most thyroid clonotypes with frequency above 0.001 were detected in blood.

The investigators amplified TCR beta CDR3 regions from RNA transcripts. During a first-round RT-PCR of the TCR CDR3, the HTBI primer set was used. TCRdb analysed the multiplex PCR reads with MiXCR anew, one entry per CDR3 protein. The repertoire holds over 400,000 distinct CDR3 sequences, roughly 14% seen once, with over 10% in the top ten. Exclusion of a patient resulted from uncontrolled infection, other autoimmune disease, pregnancy or lactation. This sequence originates from a man between 18 and 35 years old with Graves' ophthalmopathy. The sample was blood.

The CDR3 DNA reads as TGTGCCAGTAGTATAGGTAGGGGGAACTACGAGCAGTACTTC. Translation: CASSIGRGNYEQYF. This sequence joins TRBV19 and TRBJ2-7; tentative D call: TRBD1 (6 bases). Germline V CDR1 and CDR2: LNHDA, SQIVND (reference sequence). This CDR3 is 14 amino acids long. V dropped 1 base and J dropped 3 bases, with 10 bases sitting between them.